This TCR beta chain was found in a study of cytomegalovirus exposure and HLA in healthy donors. Only in-frame clones appear in the TCRdb table, and some are missing; sequencing was by immunoSEQ multiplex PCR. The sample contains under 200,000 clones, 75% to 90% of which appear only once. CDR3 length: 15 residues. Losses at the gene ends were 1 base for V and 5 bases for J; bases not matched to a gene: 6. CDR1 MNHNS and CDR2 SASEGT come from the germline V gene. Input material: PBMCs. The sequence derives from a man between 18 and 35 years old in good health and CMV-seropositive. The chain is built from TRBV6-1 and TRBJ2-7, with 9 bases aligning to TRBD1. In nucleotides, the CDR3 is TGTGCCAGCAGTGAAGGGACAGGGGTACTAAACGAGCAGTACTTC. Translation: CASSEGTGVLNEQYF.